The 12 T cell receptor beta chains listed next were all sequenced from one sample in a study of T-cell memory formation after mild COVID-19. TCRdb recomputed calls from the 5' RACE reads with MiXCR, one row per CDR3 protein. Here the sample spans some 440,000 distinct CDR3 sequences, around 27% being singletons. The specimen sequenced was PBMCs or a T cell subset sorted from them (not recorded which). These TCRs come from an adult woman who had mild COVID-19 (a few samples of this study predate the infection). Cell type and time point are not known.

In this sample, this clonotype turned up a few times. The gene calls are TRBV19 and TRBJ2-3; no clear D. Germline V lookup: CDR1 LNHDA, CDR2 SQIVND (reference sequence). Trimming cost V 6 bases and J 6 bases, with 13 bases left between them. The length of the CDR3 is 13 residues. This CDR3 is CASSPIVGDTQYF. The CDR3 DNA sequence: TGTGCCAGTAGCCCGATAGTGGGGGATACGCAGTATTTT.

The chain carries TRBV12-3 or TRBV12-4 and TRBJ2-7; 10 bases map to TRBD1. The CDR3 is 16 amino acids. Trimming cost V 5 bases and J 3 bases; bases outside gene matches: 10. DNA for the CDR3: TGTGCCAGCAGTGCTAAACCGGGACAGGGGAACTACGAGCAGTACTTC. Its protein is CASSAKPGQGNYEQYF.

The V gene is TRBV20-1, the J gene TRBJ2-1; D is possibly TRBD2 (5 bases). From germline, CDR1 is DFQATT and CDR2 SNEGSKA (reference sequence). The CDR3 loop spans 12 amino acids. Deletions cut 7 bases from V and 2 bases from J, with 9 bases between. In nucleotides, the CDR3 is TGCAGTGTCCCGGGAACCTACAATGAGCAGTTCTTC. This encodes CSVPGTYNEQFF.

The chain links TRBV5-6 to TRBJ2-7; either TRBD1 or TRBD2 may fit D (5 bases each). V lost 4 bases to trimming and J lost 1 base, with 12 bases between them. Germline CDR1 reads SGHDT; CDR2 reads YYEEEE. This CDR3 contains 14 residues. The CDR3 nucleotides read TGTGCCAGCAGCCGACGGGACGGTTCCTACGAGCAGTACTTC. Amino acid sequence: CASSRRDGSYEQYF.

V usage is TRBV7-9 and J usage is TRBJ2-1; 15 nucleotides align to TRBD2. Germline assignment: CDR1 SEHNR and CDR2 FQNEAQ (reference sequence). Trimming at V came to 5 bases and at J to 8 bases, leaving 7 bases not matched to a gene. The CDR3 runs to 16 residues. For the CDR3, the DNA is TGTGCCAGCAGCGAGGGGACTAGCGGGGGGATAGATGAGCAGTTCTTC. As protein: CASSEGTSGGIDEQFF.

This clonotype has only a few counts. The chain uses TRBV12-3 or TRBV12-4 and TRBJ2-1; 8 bases map to TRBD1. V trimming: 3 bases; J trimming: 5 bases; junction bases outside the gene matches: 3. The CDR3 covers 14 residues. The CDR3 spells CASSFRDRNNEQFF. CDR3 DNA: TGTGCCAGCAGTTTCCGGGACAGGAACAATGAGCAGTTCTTC.

The table lists this clonotype with a few counts. The V gene is TRBV20-1, the J gene TRBJ1-5; D is ambiguous. The CDR3 contains 13 residues. Germline V gene sequence: CDR1 DFQATT, CDR2 SNEGSKA (reference sequence). V lost 3 bases, J lost 4 bases, and 10 bases lay in between. The CDR3 DNA reads as TGCAGTGCTAGGTACGGGAGTAATCAGCCCCAGCATTTT. The encoded protein is CSARYGSNQPQHF.

The V and J genes are TRBV2 and TRBJ1-2, with TRBD1 matching over 7 bases. This CDR3 spans 14 amino acids. V was clipped by 5 bases and J by 3 bases; unmatched bases: 6. Germline lookup yields CDR1 SNHLY and CDR2 FYNNEI. DNA for the CDR3: TGTGCCAGCAGTTTCGCGACAGGGTACTATGGCTACACCTTC. It translates to CASSFATGYYGYTF.

The chain couples TRBV7-3 to TRBJ2-1; 7 bases are a match to TRBD2. CDR1 SGHTA and CDR2 FQGTGA come from the germline V gene. V lost 1 base, J lost 7 bases, and 7 bases stayed unmatched. The CDR3 totals 15 residues. The CDR3 protein is CASSLRAGRLNEQFF. DNA for the CDR3: TGTGCCAGCAGCTTAAGAGCGGGGAGGTTAAATGAGCAGTTCTTC. Complete variable domain (other parts from reference TRBV7-3 and TRBJ2-1): GAGVSQTPSNKVTEKGKYVELRCDPISGHTALYWYRQSLGQGPEFLIYFQGTGAADDSGLPNDRFFAVRPEGSVSTLKIQRTERGDSAVYLCASSLRAGRLNEQFFGPGTRLTVL.

This clonotype was detected ten times or more. The CDR3 nucleotides are TGTGCCAGCAGCTCCTCCAATTATGGCTACACCTTC. Encoded protein: CASSSSNYGYTF. This chain links TRBV7-8 with TRBJ1-2; D not resolved. Trimming removed 4 bases from V and 5 bases from J, with 8 bases in between. Germline CDR1 is SGHVS and CDR2 is FQNEAQ. The CDR3 consists of 12 residues.

The table lists this clonotype with a few counts. The chain is built from TRBV24-1 and TRBJ1-5; possibly TRBD1 for D (6 bases). With 6 bases removed from V and 0 bases from J, the gap between germline ends came to 8 bases. Germline-derived CDR1 and CDR2 are KGHDR and SFDVKD. The CDR3 covers 14 residues. The CDR3 DNA follows: TGTGCCACCAGTCCGGACAGTAGCAATCAGCCCCAGCATTTT. Translation gives CATSPDSSNQPQHF.

In its sample, this clonotype was seen a few times. The chain couples TRBV20-1 to TRBJ2-5; 9 bases align to TRBD2. The CDR3 loop spans 13 amino acids. The ends lost 2 bases at V and 5 bases at J; junction bases unmatched: 3. CDR1 DFQATT and CDR2 SNEGSKA come from the germline V gene (reference sequence). Here the CDR3 DNA reads TGCAGTGCTAGACTAGCGGGGTCGGAGACCCAGTACTTC. It encodes CSARLAGSETQYF.